The 5 T cell receptor beta chains below come from one sample, sequenced in a study of CD8+ T cells in alopecia areata (dated by TCRdb to between 2017 and 2018). The library was prepared using the immunoSEQ multiplex PCR assay. RNA was extracted from all samples and reverse transcribed into cDNA as template for TCR sequencing. The immuneACCESS repertoire file appears here via TCRdb, limited to in-frame rearrangements. These files lack a portion of the clones; in checked studies, under half of the deficit traces to unresolved V genes, and the cause of the others is not known. The sample has 98,000 or so clones on record, about 60% of them singletons. Clones ranked in the top ten supply about 23% of the sample. The specimen was NKG2D-low CD8+ T cells sorted from blood. Interpreted using the paper, the cell subset or site label stands for: sorted CD8+ NKG2D-low blood T cells. The receptors here all came from a human donor with alopecia areata.

The gene calls are TRBV6-5 and TRBJ2-1; a possible D gene is TRBD2 (6 bases). This CDR3 is built from 14 residues. The V and J ends lost 6 bases and 3 bases respectively, with 12 bases between them. Germline V gene lookup returns CDR1 MNHEY and CDR2 SVGAGI. CDR3 residues: CASRSAGLYNEQFF. The CDR3 DNA follows: TGTGCCAGCAGGTCTGCGGGACTCTACAATGAGCAGTTCTTC.

V and J are TRBV27 and TRBJ2-7, with TRBD1 matching 8 bases. Unmatched junction bases numbered 6, after V lost 6 bases and J lost 2 bases. This CDR3 is built from 14 residues. CDR1 is MNHEY and CDR2 is SMNVEV in the germline V gene (reference sequence). The CDR3 nucleotides are TGTGCCAGCAGCCGGACAGGGCGGCCCTACGAGCAGTACTTC. Protein product: CASSRTGRPYEQYF.

The V gene is TRBV13, the J gene TRBJ2-7; 9 nucleotides line up with TRBD2. V dropped 4 bases and J dropped 5; count of bases not matched to a gene: 9. CDR1 and CDR2 from the germline V gene are PRHDT and FYEKMQ (reference sequence). The CDR3 consists of 15 residues. The CDR3 coding sequence is TGTGCCAGCAGCTCAACCGGGACTAGCAGCCACGAGCAGTACTTC. Residues: CASSSTGTSSHEQYF.

The chain couples TRBV6-5 to TRBJ2-3; 8 bases align to TRBD1. J gave up 1 base and V 2 bases, and 2 bases lay outside the gene matches. This CDR3 comprises 15 residues. Per germline, CDR1 MNHEY and CDR2 SVGAGI. In DNA form, the CDR3 reads TGTGCCAGCAGTTACAAGACAGGGGGCACAGATACGCAGTATTTT. Amino acid sequence: CASSYKTGGTDTQYF.

V usage is TRBV4-1 and J usage is TRBJ2-1; D is ambiguous. Germline CDR1 MGHRA, CDR2 YSYEKL. The CDR3 contains 13 residues. V was trimmed by 3 bases and J by 4 bases, leaving 7 bases between them. The CDR3 region is CASSQEPYNEQFF. Here the CDR3 DNA reads TGCGCCAGCAGCCAGGAACCTTACAATGAGCAGTTCTTC.